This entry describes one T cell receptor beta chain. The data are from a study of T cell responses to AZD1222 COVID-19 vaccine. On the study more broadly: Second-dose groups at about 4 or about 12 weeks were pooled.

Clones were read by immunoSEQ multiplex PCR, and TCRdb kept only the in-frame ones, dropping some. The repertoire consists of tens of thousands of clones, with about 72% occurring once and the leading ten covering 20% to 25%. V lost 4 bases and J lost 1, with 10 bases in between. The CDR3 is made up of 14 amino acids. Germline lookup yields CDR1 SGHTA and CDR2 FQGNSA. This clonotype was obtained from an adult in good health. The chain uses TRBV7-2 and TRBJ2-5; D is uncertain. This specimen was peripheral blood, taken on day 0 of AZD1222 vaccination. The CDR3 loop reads CASSSLFFQETQYF. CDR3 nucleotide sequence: TGTGCCAGCAGCTCCCTTTTCTTCCAAGAGACCCAGTACTTC.